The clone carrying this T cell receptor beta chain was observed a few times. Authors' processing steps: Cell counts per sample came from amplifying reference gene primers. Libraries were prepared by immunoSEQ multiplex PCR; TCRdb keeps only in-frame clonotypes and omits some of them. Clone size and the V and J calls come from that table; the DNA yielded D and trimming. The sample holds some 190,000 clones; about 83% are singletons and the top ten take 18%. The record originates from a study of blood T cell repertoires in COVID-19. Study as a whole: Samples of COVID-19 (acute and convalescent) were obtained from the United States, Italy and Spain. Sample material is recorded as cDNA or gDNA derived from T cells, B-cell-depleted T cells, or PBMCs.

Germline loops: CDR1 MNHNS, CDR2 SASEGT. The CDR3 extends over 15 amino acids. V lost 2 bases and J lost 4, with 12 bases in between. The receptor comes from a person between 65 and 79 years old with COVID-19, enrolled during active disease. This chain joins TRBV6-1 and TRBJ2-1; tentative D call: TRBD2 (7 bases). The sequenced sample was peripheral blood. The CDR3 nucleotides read TGTGCCAGCAGTGAAACGGGGGGCTCATACAATGAGCAGTTCTTC. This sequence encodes CASSETGGSYNEQFF.